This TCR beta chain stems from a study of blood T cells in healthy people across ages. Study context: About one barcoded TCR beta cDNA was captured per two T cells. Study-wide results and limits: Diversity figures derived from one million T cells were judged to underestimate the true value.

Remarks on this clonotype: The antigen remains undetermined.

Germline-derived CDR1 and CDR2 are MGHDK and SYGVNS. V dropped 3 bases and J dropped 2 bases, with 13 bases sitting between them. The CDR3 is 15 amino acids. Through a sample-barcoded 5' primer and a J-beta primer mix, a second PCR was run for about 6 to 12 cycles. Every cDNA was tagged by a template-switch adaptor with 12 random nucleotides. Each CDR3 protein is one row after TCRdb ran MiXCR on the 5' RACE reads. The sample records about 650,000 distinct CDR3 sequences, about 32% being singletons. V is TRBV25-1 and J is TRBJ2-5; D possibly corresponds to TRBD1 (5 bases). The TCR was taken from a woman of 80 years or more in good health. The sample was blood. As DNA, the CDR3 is TGTGCCAGCAGTGAGCCCCGACAGCTTCAAGAGACCCAGTACTTC. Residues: CASSEPRQLQETQYF.